This entry concerns a single T cell receptor beta chain. Its antigen is still unknown. The V gene's germline CDR1 is MNHNS and CDR2 SASEGT. This CDR3 has 14 amino acids. V lost 2 bases, J lost 2 bases, and 7 bases lay in between. The time point here: week 3, after first cycle of checkpoint inhibitor. This sample is part of a study of blood T cell dynamics during melanoma immunotherapy. The repertoire was sequenced with immunoSEQ multiplex PCR; TCRdb's copy has only in-frame clones and lacks some. The sample lists tens of thousands of clones; roughly 84% were seen once. Study observations and caveats: Disease-control patients' PBMC repertoires became either more clonal or more diverse at W3.

This clonotype was obtained from a human donor with melanoma. The rearrangement joins TRBV6-1 to TRBJ2-4, with D unclear. Source: blood, taken from a patient treated with checkpoint blockade. DNA for the CDR3: TGTGCCAGCAGTGAAAGACACCCCAAAAACATTCAGTACTTC. Its translation is CASSERHPKNIQYF.